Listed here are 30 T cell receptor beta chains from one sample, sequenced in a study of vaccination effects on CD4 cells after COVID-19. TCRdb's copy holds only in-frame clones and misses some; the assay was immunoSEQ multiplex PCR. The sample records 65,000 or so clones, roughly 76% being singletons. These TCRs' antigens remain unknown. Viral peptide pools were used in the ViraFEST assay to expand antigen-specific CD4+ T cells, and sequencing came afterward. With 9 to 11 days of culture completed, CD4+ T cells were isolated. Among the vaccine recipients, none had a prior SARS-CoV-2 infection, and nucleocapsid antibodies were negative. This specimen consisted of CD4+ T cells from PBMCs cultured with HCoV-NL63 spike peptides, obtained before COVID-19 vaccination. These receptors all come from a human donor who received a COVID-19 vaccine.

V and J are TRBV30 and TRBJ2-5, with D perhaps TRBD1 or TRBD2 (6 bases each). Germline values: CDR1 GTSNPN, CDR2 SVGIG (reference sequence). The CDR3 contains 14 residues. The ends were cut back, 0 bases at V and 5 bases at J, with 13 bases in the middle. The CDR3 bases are TGTGCCTGGAGTGTTAAGGGGGGCGGCGAGACCCAGTACTTC. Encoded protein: CAWSVKGGGETQYF.

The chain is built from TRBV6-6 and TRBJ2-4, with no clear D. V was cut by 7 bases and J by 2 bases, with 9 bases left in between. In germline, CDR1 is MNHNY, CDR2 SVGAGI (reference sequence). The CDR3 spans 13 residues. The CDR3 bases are TGTGCCAGCACTGACGGTACCAAAAACATTCAGTACTTC. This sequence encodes CASTDGTKNIQYF.

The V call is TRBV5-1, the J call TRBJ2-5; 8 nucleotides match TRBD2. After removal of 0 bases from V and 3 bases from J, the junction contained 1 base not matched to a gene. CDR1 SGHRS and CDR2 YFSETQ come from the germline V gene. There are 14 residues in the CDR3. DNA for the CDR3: TGCGCCAGCAGCTTGGAACTAGCGGAAGAGACCCAGTACTTC. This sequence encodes CASSLELAEETQYF.

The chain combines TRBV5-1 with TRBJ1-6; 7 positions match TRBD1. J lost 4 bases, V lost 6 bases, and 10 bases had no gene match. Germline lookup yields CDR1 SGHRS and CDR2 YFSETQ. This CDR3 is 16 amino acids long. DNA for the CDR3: TGCGCCAGCACCCTTGGGGACAGTACATATAATTCACCCCTCCACTTT. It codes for CASTLGDSTYNSPLHF. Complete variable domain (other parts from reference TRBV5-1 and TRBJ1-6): KAGVTQTPRYLIKTRGQQVTLSCSPISGHRSVSWYQQTPGQGLQFLFEYFSETQRNKGNFPGRFSGRQFSNSRSEMNVSTLELGDSALYLCASTLGDSTYNSPLHFGNGTRLTVT.

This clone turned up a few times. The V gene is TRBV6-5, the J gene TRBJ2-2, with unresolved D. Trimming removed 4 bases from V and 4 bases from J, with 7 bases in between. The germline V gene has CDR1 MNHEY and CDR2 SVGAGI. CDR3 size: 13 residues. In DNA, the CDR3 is TGTGCCAGCAGTTTACCGGGCACCGGGGAGCTGTTTTTT. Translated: CASSLPGTGELFF.

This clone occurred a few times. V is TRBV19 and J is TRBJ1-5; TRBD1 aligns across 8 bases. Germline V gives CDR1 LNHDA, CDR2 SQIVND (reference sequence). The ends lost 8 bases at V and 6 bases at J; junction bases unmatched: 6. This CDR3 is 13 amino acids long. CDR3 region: CASSDRVFQPQHF. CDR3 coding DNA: TGTGCCAGTTCGGACAGGGTCTTTCAGCCCCAGCATTTT.

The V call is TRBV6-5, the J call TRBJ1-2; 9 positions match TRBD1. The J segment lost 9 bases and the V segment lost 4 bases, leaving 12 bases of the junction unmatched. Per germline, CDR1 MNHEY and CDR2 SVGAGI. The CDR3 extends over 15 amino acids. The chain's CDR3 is CASSSPGQGRVSYTF. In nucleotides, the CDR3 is TGTGCCAGCAGTTCACCGGGACAGGGAAGGGTTAGCTACACCTTC.

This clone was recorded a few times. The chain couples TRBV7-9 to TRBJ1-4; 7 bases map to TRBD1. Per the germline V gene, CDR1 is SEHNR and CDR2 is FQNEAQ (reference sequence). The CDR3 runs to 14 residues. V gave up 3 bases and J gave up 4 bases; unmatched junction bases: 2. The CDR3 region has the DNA TGTGCCAGCAGCTTTGGGACAGTTAATGAAAAACTGTTTTTT. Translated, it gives CASSFGTVNEKLFF.

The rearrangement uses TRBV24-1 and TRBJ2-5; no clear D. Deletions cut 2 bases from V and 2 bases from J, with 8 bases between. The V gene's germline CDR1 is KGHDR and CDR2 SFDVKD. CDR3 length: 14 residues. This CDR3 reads CATSDWADQETQYF. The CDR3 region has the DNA TGTGCCACCAGTGATTGGGCAGATCAAGAGACCCAGTACTTC.

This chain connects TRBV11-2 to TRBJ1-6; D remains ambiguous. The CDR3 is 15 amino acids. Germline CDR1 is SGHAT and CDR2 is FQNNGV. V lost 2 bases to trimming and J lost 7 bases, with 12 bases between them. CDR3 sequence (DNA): TGTGCCAGCAGCTTACGGAATGGAGGGAATTCACCCCTCCACTTT. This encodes CASSLRNGGNSPLHF.

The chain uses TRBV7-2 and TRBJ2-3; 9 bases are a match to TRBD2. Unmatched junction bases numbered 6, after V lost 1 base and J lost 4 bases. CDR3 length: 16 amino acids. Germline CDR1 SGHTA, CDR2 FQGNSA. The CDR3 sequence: CASSLDPGLAADTQYF. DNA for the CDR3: TGTGCCAGCAGCTTAGATCCGGGACTAGCAGCAGATACGCAGTATTTT.

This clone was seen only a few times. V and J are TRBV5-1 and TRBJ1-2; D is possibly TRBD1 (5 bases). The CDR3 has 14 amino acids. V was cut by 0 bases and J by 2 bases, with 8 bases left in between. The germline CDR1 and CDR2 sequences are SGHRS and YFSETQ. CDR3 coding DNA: TGCGCCAGCAGCTTGGAACCAGGGAACTATGGCTACACCTTC. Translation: CASSLEPGNYGYTF.

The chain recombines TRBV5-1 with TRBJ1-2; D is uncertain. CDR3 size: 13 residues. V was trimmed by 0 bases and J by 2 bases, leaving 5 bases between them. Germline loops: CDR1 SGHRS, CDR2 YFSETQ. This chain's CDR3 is CASSLETNYGYTF. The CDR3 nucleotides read TGCGCCAGCAGCTTGGAGACAAACTATGGCTACACCTTC. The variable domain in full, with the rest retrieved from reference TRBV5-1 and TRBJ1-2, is KAGVTQTPRYLIKTRGQQVTLSCSPISGHRSVSWYQQTPGQGLQFLFEYFSETQRNKGNFPGRFSGRQFSNSRSEMNVSTLELGDSALYLCASSLETNYGYTFGSGTRLTVV.

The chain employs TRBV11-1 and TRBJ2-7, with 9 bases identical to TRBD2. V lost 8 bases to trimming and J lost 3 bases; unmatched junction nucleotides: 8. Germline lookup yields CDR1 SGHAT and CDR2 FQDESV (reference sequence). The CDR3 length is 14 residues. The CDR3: CASGAGGPSYEQYV. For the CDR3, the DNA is TGTGCCAGCGGGGCGGGGGGGCCGAGCTACGAGCAGTACGTC.

The CDR3 loop reads CASSLLGSTDTQYF. The CDR3 DNA reads TGTGCCAGCAGCTTATTGGGGAGCACAGATACGCAGTATTTT. The chain links TRBV7-9 to TRBJ2-3; D call uncertain. The CDR3 spans 14 residues. Germline CDR1 reads SEHNR; CDR2 reads FQNEAQ (reference sequence). The V and J ends lost 2 bases and 0 bases respectively, with 6 bases between them. Using reference TRBV7-9 and TRBJ2-3 for the parts outside the CDR3, the full variable domain is DTGVSQNPRHKITKRGQNVTFRCDPISEHNRLYWYRQTLGQGPEFLTYFQNEAQLEKSRLLSDRFSAERPKGSFSTLEIQRTEQGDSAMYLCASSLLGSTDTQYFGPGTRLTVL.

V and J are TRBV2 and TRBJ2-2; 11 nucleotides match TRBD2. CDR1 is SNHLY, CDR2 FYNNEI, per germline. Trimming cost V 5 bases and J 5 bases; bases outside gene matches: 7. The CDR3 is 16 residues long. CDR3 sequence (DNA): TGTGCCAGCAGTTCACTTAGCGGGGGGGGGACCGGGGAGCTGTTTTTT. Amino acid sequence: CASSSLSGGGTGELFF. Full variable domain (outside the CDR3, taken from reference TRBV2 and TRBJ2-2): EPEVTQTPSHQVTQMGQEVILRCVPISNHLYFYWYRQILGQKVEFLVSFYNNEISEKSEIFDDQFSVERPDGSNFTLKIRSTKLEDSAMYFCASSSLSGGGTGELFFGEGSRLTVL.

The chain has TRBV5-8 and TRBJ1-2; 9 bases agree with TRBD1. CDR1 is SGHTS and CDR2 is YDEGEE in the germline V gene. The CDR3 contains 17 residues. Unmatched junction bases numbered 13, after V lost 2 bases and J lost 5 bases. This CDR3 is CASSFFTGGSSPYGYTF. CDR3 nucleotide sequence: TGTGCCAGCAGCTTTTTTACAGGGGGCTCCTCTCCTTATGGCTACACCTTC.

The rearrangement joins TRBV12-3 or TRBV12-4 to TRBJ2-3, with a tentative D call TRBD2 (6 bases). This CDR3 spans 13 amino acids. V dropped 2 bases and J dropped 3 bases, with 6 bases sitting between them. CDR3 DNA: TGTGCCAGCAGTTTACGGGGGACAGATACGCAGTATTTT. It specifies CASSLRGTDTQYF.

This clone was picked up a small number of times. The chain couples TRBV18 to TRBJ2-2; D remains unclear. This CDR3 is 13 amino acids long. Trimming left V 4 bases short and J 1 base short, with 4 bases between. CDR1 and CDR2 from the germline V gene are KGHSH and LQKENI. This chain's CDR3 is CASSLRNTGELFF. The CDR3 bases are TGTGCCAGCTCACTACGGAACACCGGGGAGCTGTTTTTT.

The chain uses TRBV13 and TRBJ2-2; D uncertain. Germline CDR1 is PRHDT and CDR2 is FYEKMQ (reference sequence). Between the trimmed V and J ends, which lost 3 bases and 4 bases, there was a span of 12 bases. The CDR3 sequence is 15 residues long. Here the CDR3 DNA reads TGTGCCAGCAGCTTCTACTCAGCCGTCACCGGGGAGCTGTTTTTT. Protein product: CASSFYSAVTGELFF.

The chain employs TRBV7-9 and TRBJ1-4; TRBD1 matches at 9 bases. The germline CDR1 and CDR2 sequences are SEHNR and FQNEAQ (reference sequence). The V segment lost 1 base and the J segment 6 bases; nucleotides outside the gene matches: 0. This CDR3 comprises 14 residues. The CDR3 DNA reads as TGTGCCAGCAGCTTAGGACAGGGGGATGAAAAACTGTTTTTT. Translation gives CASSLGQGDEKLFF.

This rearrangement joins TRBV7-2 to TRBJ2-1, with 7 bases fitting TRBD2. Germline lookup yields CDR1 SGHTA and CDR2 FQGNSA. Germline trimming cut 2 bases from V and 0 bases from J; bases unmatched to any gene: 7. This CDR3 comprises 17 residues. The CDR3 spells CASSLRGVPSSYNEQFF. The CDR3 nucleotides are TGTGCCAGCAGCTTACGGGGGGTACCGAGCTCCTACAATGAGCAGTTCTTC.

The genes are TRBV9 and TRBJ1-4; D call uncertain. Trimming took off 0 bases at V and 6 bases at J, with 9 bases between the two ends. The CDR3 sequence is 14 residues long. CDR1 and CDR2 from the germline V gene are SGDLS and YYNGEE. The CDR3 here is CASSVDGLYEKLFF. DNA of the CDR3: TGTGCCAGCAGCGTAGACGGACTGTATGAAAAACTGTTTTTT.

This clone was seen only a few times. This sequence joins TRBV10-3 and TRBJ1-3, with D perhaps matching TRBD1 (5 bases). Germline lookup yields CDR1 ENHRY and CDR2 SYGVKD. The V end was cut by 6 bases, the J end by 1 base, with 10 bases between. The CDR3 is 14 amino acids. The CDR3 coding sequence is TGTGCCATCAGCCCCGGGACGTCTGGAAACACCATATATTTT. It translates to CAISPGTSGNTIYF.

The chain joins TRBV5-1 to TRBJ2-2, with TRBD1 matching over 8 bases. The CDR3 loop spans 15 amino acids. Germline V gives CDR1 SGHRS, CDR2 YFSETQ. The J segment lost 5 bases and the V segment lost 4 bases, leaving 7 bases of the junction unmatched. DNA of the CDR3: TGCGCCAGCAGCGCCGGGACAGGTAGTACCGGGGAGCTGTTTTTT. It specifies CASSAGTGSTGELFF.

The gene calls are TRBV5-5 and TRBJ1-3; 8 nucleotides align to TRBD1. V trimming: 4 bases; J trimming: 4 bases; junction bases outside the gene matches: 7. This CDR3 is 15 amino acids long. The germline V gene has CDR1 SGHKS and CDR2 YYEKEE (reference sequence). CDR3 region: CASSATTGVGNTIYF. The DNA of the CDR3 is TGTGCCAGCAGCGCCACGACAGGGGTAGGAAACACCATATATTTT.

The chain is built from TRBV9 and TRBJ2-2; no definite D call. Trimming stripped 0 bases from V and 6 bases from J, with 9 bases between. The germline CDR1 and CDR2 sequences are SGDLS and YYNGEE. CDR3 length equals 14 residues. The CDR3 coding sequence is TGTGCCAGCAGCGTAGTGGGCAGTCCCGGGGAGCTGTTTTTT. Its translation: CASSVVGSPGELFF.

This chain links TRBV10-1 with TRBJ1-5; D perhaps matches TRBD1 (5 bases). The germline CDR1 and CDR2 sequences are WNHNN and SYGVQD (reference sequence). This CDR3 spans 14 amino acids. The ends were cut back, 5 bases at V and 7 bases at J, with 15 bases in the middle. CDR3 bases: TGCGCCAGCAGTACGGGGGGGTCACGACAGCCCCAGCATTTT. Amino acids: CASSTGGSRQPQHF.

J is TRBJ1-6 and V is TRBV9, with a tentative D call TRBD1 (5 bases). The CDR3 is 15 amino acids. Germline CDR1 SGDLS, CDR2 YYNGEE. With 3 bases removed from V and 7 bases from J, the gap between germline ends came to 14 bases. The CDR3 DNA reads TGTGCCAGCAGCGCGGGACCTCCCGGCAATTCACCCCTCCACTTT. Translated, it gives CASSAGPPGNSPLHF. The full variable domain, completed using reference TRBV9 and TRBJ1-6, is DSGVTQTPKHLITATGQRVTLRCSPRSGDLSVYWYQQSLDQGLQFLIQYYNGEERAKGNILERFSAQQFPDLHSELNLSSLELGDSALYFCASSAGPPGNSPLHFGNGTRLTVT.

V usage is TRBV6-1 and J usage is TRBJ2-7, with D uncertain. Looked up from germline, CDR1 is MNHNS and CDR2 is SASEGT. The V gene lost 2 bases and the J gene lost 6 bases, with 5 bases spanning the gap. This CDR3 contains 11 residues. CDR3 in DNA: TGTGCCAGCAGTGAATTGCGCGAGCAGTACGTC. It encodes CASSELREQYV.